A selection of T cell receptor beta chains follows, all from one sample in a study of cytomegalovirus exposure and HLA in healthy donors. Assay: immunoSEQ multiplex PCR; the TCRdb copy retains only in-frame clones and omits some. The top ten clones hold roughly 6% of a sample with roughly 150,000 clones, 75% to 85% of them seen once. Sequenced input: PBMCs. These receptors all come from a middle-aged woman in good health and CMV-seropositive. Both conserved end residues are part of each CDR3. The order of the fields is CDR3 protein, CDR3 DNA, J gene, D gene, V gene, clone size. The D gene is left open where the match is weak. Size values are once, few and many counts, or a class for expanded clones, and some rows have none.

CASSMRGTDTQYF,TGTGCCAGTAGTATGCGCGGGACAGATACGCAGTATTTT,TRBJ2-3,.,TRBV19,.
CASSLAASGSTGELFF,TGTGCCAGCAGCTTGGCGGCTAGCGGGAGCACCGGGGAGCTGTTTTTT,TRBJ2-2,TRBD2,TRBV5-4,.
CASSRVVNRDQETQYF,TGTGCCAGCTCACGGGTCGTCAACAGGGACCAAGAGACCCAGTACTTC,TRBJ2-5,.,TRBV18,.
CASRETGANYGYTF,TGTGCCAGCAGAGAGACGGGAGCTAACTATGGCTACACCTTC,TRBJ1-2,.,TRBV28,.
CASSLTGDEQYF,TGTGCCAGCAGTTTGACCGGGGACGAGCAGTACTTC,TRBJ2-7,.,TRBV28,.
CAISEPKQGAYEQYF,TGTGCCATCAGTGAGCCGAAACAGGGCGCTTACGAGCAGTACTTC,TRBJ2-7,.,TRBV10-3,.
CASSVGTAIQPQHF,TGTGCCAGCAGTGTTGGGACAGCTATTCAGCCCCAGCATTTT,TRBJ1-5,TRBD1,TRBV25-1,.
CASSPNGRVTDTQYF,TGTGCCAGCTCACCAAACGGGAGGGTAACAGATACGCAGTATTTT,TRBJ2-3,TRBD2,TRBV18,.
CASSSTGQGSNQPQHF,TGTGCCAGCAGCTCAACGGGACAGGGTAGCAATCAGCCCCAGCATTTT,TRBJ1-5,TRBD1,TRBV13,.
CSAKRAGELFF,TGCAGTGCTAAGCGAGCCGGGGAGCTGTTTTTT,TRBJ2-2,.,TRBV20-1,.
CASRGAGQGAGGYTF,TGTGCCAGTCGCGGTGCGGGACAGGGGGCTGGTGGCTACACCTTC,TRBJ1-2,TRBD1,TRBV19,few
CASAAVYGYTF,TGTGCCAGCGCGGCAGTCTATGGCTACACCTTC,TRBJ1-2,.,TRBV6-1,.
CASLADDNEQFF,TGTGCCAGCTTAGCAGACGACAATGAGCAGTTCTTC,TRBJ2-1,.,TRBV6-5,.